A single sample is the source of the 21 T cell receptor beta chains below, sequenced in a study of T cell responses to AZD1222 COVID-19 vaccine. Libraries were prepared by immunoSEQ multiplex PCR; TCRdb keeps only in-frame clonotypes and omits some of them. The data show about 150,000 clones, about 92% seen once. Here the sequenced sample was peripheral blood, taken 28 days after the second AZD1222 dose. All receptors derive from an adult who received the AZD1222 COVID-19 vaccine.

V gene TRBV6-5 combines with J gene TRBJ1-1, with D unclear. The CDR3 is 13 residues long. V was clipped by 6 bases and J by 3 bases, with 11 bases between them. Germline V gene data show CDR1 as MNHEY and CDR2 as SVGAGI. The CDR3 is CASSYRRDTEAFF. In nucleotides, the CDR3 is TGTGCCAGCAGCTATAGACGAGACACTGAAGCTTTCTTT.

The V and J genes are TRBV10-3 and TRBJ1-1; perhaps TRBD1 as D (5 bases). Germline lookup yields CDR1 ENHRY and CDR2 SYGVKD. This CDR3 has 16 residues. Deletions cut 3 bases from V and 1 base from J, with 15 bases between. CDR3 sequence (DNA): TGTGCCATCAGTGATGTCCCCGGGACGGCGAACACTGAAGCTTTCTTT. Its protein product is CAISDVPGTANTEAFF.

The chain employs TRBV7-8 and TRBJ2-1; possible D gene TRBD1, 7 bases. V gave up 8 bases and J gave up 1 base, with 18 bases separating them. This CDR3 has 16 residues. CDR1 and CDR2 from the germline V gene are SGHVS and FQNEAQ. For the CDR3, the DNA is TGTGCCAGCGCGGGACAGCAGCCTTTTTCCTACAATGAGCAGTTCTTC. It codes for CASAGQQPFSYNEQFF.

V gene TRBV19 combines with J gene TRBJ2-7; D is possibly TRBD2 (7 bases). V lost 4 bases and J lost 9, with 19 bases in between. Germline CDR1 is LNHDA and CDR2 is SQIVND (reference sequence). The CDR3 runs 14 residues. CDR3 DNA: TGTGCCAGTAGTAAGGCGGGGGCCTCCTGGGGGCAGTACTTC. This sequence encodes CASSKAGASWGQYF.

This clone has just one count. The chain combines TRBV4-2 with TRBJ1-5; D ambiguous. V lost 0 bases, J lost 9 bases, and 6 bases lay in between. Germline loops: CDR1 LGHNA, CDR2 YNFKEQ. The CDR3 sequence is 12 residues long. The CDR3 is CASSQETGPQHF. The CDR3 bases are TGTGCCAGCAGCCAAGAAACCGGGCCCCAGCATTTT.

J is TRBJ1-2 and V is TRBV27; maybe TRBD1 (5 bases). V dropped 1 base and J dropped 7 bases, with 13 bases sitting between them. Germline V gene sequence: CDR1 MNHEY, CDR2 SMNVEV (reference sequence). This CDR3 comprises 14 residues. In DNA, the CDR3 is TGTGCCAGCAGTTTATATGGGGACTTCCCTGGCTACACCTTC. Residues: CASSLYGDFPGYTF.

This chain joins TRBV18 and TRBJ1-5; D is unresolved. Trimming took off 3 bases at V and 2 bases at J, with 8 bases between the two ends. Germline assignment: CDR1 KGHSH and CDR2 LQKENI. The CDR3 totals 14 residues. CDR3 DNA: TGTGCCAGCTCACCTGACGCACGCAATCAGCCCCAGCATTTT. Protein: CASSPDARNQPQHF.

V and J are TRBV2 and TRBJ1-1; the D gene is possibly TRBD1 (5 bases). V dropped 7 bases and J dropped 0 bases, with 9 bases sitting between them. CDR3 length: 13 amino acids. Germline V gene lookup returns CDR1 SNHLY and CDR2 FYNNEI. CDR3 nucleotide sequence: TGTGCCAGCAATAGGGACGTGAACACTGAAGCTTTCTTT. The encoded protein is CASNRDVNTEAFF.

This chain uses TRBV4-3 with TRBJ2-2; TRBD2 matches 9 bases. This CDR3 contains 21 residues. Germline V gives CDR1 LGHNA, CDR2 YSLEER. V dropped 3 bases and J dropped 9; count of bases not matched to a gene: 26. CDR3 protein: CASSQNGGGRAGYEVRRELFF. The CDR3 DNA is TGCGCCAGCAGCCAGAACGGGGGCGGGAGGGCCGGATACGAGGTTCGACGGGAGCTGTTTTTT.

The CDR3 loop reads CAISESGRTYEQYF. The CDR3 region has the DNA TGTGCCATCAGTGAGTCTGGACGTACCTACGAGCAGTACTTC. This chain links TRBV10-3 with TRBJ2-7, with no clear D. V was pared by 0 bases and J by 2 bases, with 8 bases between. The length of the CDR3 is 14 residues. CDR1 and CDR2 (germline): ENHRY, SYGVKD.

J is TRBJ2-4 and V is TRBV3-1 (or the pseudogene TRBV3-2), with 8 bases matching TRBD1. The CDR3 has 15 residues. From germline, CDR1 is LGHDT and CDR2 YNNKEL (reference sequence). After removal of 1 base from V and 2 bases from J, the junction contained 1 base not matched to a gene. CDR3 sequence: CASSQGTGSKNIQYF. The DNA of the CDR3 is TGTGCCAGCAGCCAAGGGACAGGGTCCAAAAACATTCAGTACTTC.

The rearrangement joins TRBV28 to TRBJ1-5; a possible D gene is TRBD1 (5 bases). V was trimmed by 3 bases and J by 5 bases, leaving 11 bases between them. The CDR3 is 14 amino acids. CDR1 and CDR2 (germline): MDHEN, SYDVKM. DNA of the CDR3: TGTGCCAGCAGTTTTTTCGGCAGGGATCAGCCCCAGCATTTT. Its translation: CASSFFGRDQPQHF.

The chain employs TRBV28 and TRBJ2-3; D gene unclear. The V end was cut by 4 bases, the J end by 0 bases, with 8 bases between. The CDR3 is 14 amino acids. Germline loops: CDR1 MDHEN, CDR2 SYDVKM. CDR3 amino acids: CASSSGGSTDTQYF. CDR3 nucleotide sequence: TGTGCCAGCAGTTCCGGCGGTAGCACAGATACGCAGTATTTT.

CDR3 loop: CASSPRRDSYEQYF. Here the CDR3 DNA reads TGTGCCAGCTCACCACGGAGGGACTCCTACGAGCAGTACTTC. V and J are TRBV18 and TRBJ2-7, with a weak D call TRBD2 (6 bases). The germline V gene has CDR1 KGHSH and CDR2 LQKENI. V shed 1 base and J shed 0 bases, with 7 bases lying between them. The CDR3 consists of 14 residues.

About this clone: Its ends do not fully match the called genes, so a read error is possible. The chain is built from TRBV19 and TRBJ1-1, with D unclear. The V gene's germline CDR1 is LNHDA and CDR2 SQIVND (reference sequence). CDR3 length: 11 residues. CDR3 nucleotides: TGTGCAAGTAGGTTCGGGACTGAAGCTTTCTTT. As protein: CASRFGTEAFF.

As concerns this clone: One end of the junction is discordant with germline, which a read error may explain. The J gene is TRBJ2-1, the V gene TRBV9; 10 nucleotides align to TRBD1. Germline CDR1 SGDLS, CDR2 YYNGEE. The CDR3 runs to 12 residues. CDR3 nucleotide sequence: TGTGCCGGCAGCGGGACAGGGGATGAGCAGTTCTTC. It codes for CAGSGTGDEQFF.

The chain has TRBV20-1 and TRBJ1-6; D is unresolved. Germline CDR1 reads DFQATT; CDR2 reads SNEGSKA (reference sequence). Trimming pared 3 bases from V and 0 bases from J, leaving 9 bases between. This CDR3 is 15 amino acids long. The CDR3 DNA is TGCAGTGCTAGTGAGGGAAGCTCCTATAATTCACCCCTCCACTTT. Amino acid sequence: CSASEGSSYNSPLHF.

This chain links TRBV9 with TRBJ2-5; D may be TRBD1 (6 bases). Looked up from germline, CDR1 is SGDLS and CDR2 is YYNGEE. This CDR3 is 15 amino acids long. The V and J ends lost 4 bases and 1 base respectively, with 14 bases between them. The CDR3 here is CASSPGASSQETQYF. CDR3 DNA: TGTGCCAGCAGCCCAGGGGCTAGCAGCCAAGAGACCCAGTACTTC. Filled out from reference TRBV9 and TRBJ2-5, the complete variable domain reads DSGVTQTPKHLITATGQRVTLRCSPRSGDLSVYWYQQSLDQGLQFLIQYYNGEERAKGNILERFSAQQFPDLHSELNLSSLELGDSALYFCASSPGASSQETQYFGPGTRLLVL.

V and J are TRBV19 and TRBJ2-6; D perhaps matches TRBD1 (6 bases). The CDR3 spans 14 residues. The V gene's germline CDR1 is LNHDA and CDR2 SQIVND (reference sequence). V was cut by 8 bases and J by 0 bases, with 8 bases left in between. The DNA for the CDR3 is TGTGCCAGTTTACAGGGCTCTGGGGCCAACGTCCTGACTTTC. Its protein is CASLQGSGANVLTF.

The gene calls are TRBV5-5 and TRBJ1-2, with 7 bases that match TRBD1. Germline V CDR1 and CDR2: SGHKS, YYEKEE (reference sequence). The CDR3 is 16 amino acids. The J segment lost 3 bases and the V segment lost 4 bases, leaving 12 bases of the junction unmatched. The DNA for the CDR3 is TGTGCCAGCAGCCCCCGCCTAGACAGGGACTACTATGGCTACACCTTC. It encodes CASSPRLDRDYYGYTF.

The chain combines TRBV10-2 with TRBJ1-1; 11 positions match TRBD1. V lost 5 bases, J lost 4 bases, and 3 bases stayed unmatched. Germline V gene sequence: CDR1 WSHSY, CDR2 SAAADI. The CDR3 consists of 14 residues. Here the CDR3 reads CASSSGQGGTEAFF. CDR3 DNA sequence: TGCGCCAGCAGTTCGGGACAGGGGGGCACTGAAGCTTTCTTT.